The present entry profiles one T cell receptor beta chain with its context. These data are taken from a study of HIV-infected patients and healthy controls. MiXCR, applied by TCRdb to the 5' RACE reads, yields one record per CDR3 protein. The table shows roughly 70,000 distinct CDR3 sequences, with about 16% occurring only once. V was clipped by 1 base and J by 7 bases; unmatched bases: 14. The CDR3 loop spans 16 amino acids. CDR1 SQVTM and CDR2 ANQGSEA come from the germline V gene. Sequenced sample: CD4+ T cells from blood. This sequence originates from a human donor in good health. The chain has TRBV29-1 and TRBJ2-5, with TRBD1 matching over 8 bases. CDR3 residues: CSVEVEGQVDMRTQYF. The CDR3, as DNA: TGCAGCGTTGAAGTGGAGGGACAGGTAGATATGCGGACCCAGTACTTC.